These T cell receptor beta chains were read from a single sample in a study of blood T cell repertoires in COVID-19. TCRdb's table, derived via immunoSEQ multiplex PCR, lists solely in-frame clones and lacks some. The table has 110,000 or so clones, 87% seen once. The material sequenced was peripheral blood. Receptor source: a human donor in a cohort sampled during active COVID-19. Both conserved end residues are part of each CDR3. The D gene is left open where the match is weak. Size is omitted from some rows. Given values are once, few, many or a class for expanded clones.

clone_size d_call j_call v_call cdr3_aa cdr3_nt
. TRBD1 TRBJ1-1 TRBV18 CASSEGRGQGANTEAFF TGTGCCAGCTCCGAGGGGCGGGGACAGGGGGCGAACACTGAAGCTTTCTTT
. . TRBJ1-1 TRBV5-1 CASSLTGTPNTEAFF TGCGCCAGCAGCCTAACCGGGACACCTAACACTGAAGCTTTCTTT
few . TRBJ1-2 TRBV5-6 CASSLMGRYGYTF TGTGCCAGCAGCTTGATGGGGCGATATGGCTACACCTTC
. . TRBJ2-7 TRBV7-2 CASSLGDPGSYEQYF TGTGCCAGCAGCTTAGGAGACCCAGGATCCTACGAGCAGTACTTC
. TRBD1 TRBJ2-4 TRBV11-2 CAIHDRDAKNIQYF TGTGCCATCCACGACAGGGACGCCAAAAACATTCAGTACTTC
. . TRBJ2-5 TRBV13 CASSLVGQGQETQYF TGTGCCAGCAGCTTAGTGGGGCAGGGCCAAGAGACCCAGTACTTC
once . TRBJ2-3 TRBV28 CASSFQSTDTQYF TGTGCCAGCAGTTTCCAGAGCACAGATACGCAGTATTTT
. . TRBJ1-5 TRBV19 CASSARQGIYSNQPQHF TGTGCCAGTAGTGCTCGCCAGGGAATATATAGCAATCAGCCCCAGCATTTT
. TRBD1 TRBJ2-1 TRBV15 CATSREQGAYNEQFF TGTGCCACCAGCAGAGAGCAGGGGGCCTACAATGAGCAGTTCTTC
. . TRBJ2-1 TRBV9 CASSVVLAREQFF TGTGCCAGCAGCGTAGTACTAGCTCGTGAGCAGTTCTTC
. TRBD1 TRBJ1-3 TRBV7-6 CASSLGTGMRWNTIYF TGTGCCAGCAGCTTAGGGACAGGGATGCGGTGGAACACCATATATTTT
. . TRBJ2-3 TRBV6-5 CASSQGLGGTQYF TGTGCCAGCAGCCAGGGCCTCGGGGGTACGCAGTATTTT
few TRBD1 TRBJ2-7 TRBV7-6 CASSRGQGFREQYF TGTGCCAGCAGCAGAGGACAGGGGTTTCGCGAGCAGTACTTC
. . TRBJ2-7 TRBV24-1 CATSGRGLGFEQYF TGTGCCACCAGTGGTCGGGGACTTGGGTTCGAGCAGTACTTC
. . TRBJ2-6 TRBV7-3 CASSLRGGETSGANVLTF TGTGCCAGCAGCTTAAGGGGCGGCGAAACCTCTGGGGCCAACGTCCTGACTTTC
. . TRBJ1-4 TRBV21-1 CTSSKLGDRKLNEKLFF TGTACCAGCAGCAAATTGGGAGACAGGAAACTTAATGAAAAACTGTTTTTT
. . TRBJ1-5 TRBV15 CATSPGSPSNQPQHF TGTGCCACCAGCCCAGGGTCCCCGAGCAATCAGCCCCAGCATTTT
. . TRBJ2-1 TRBV27 CASRKLGTRDNEQFF TGTGCCAGCAGAAAATTAGGGACTCGCGACAATGAGCAGTTCTTC
. . TRBJ2-3 TRBV5-1 CASSLGQNTDTQYF TGCGCCAGCAGCTTGGGACAGAACACAGATACGCAGTATTTT
. . TRBJ2-3 TRBV10-3 CAISESNRGTDTQYF TGTGCCATCAGTGAGTCCAACAGGGGCACAGATACGCAGTATTTT
. TRBD2 TRBJ2-1 TRBV10-1 CATTSGGPYNEQFF TGCGCCACGACTAGCGGAGGTCCGTACAATGAGCAGTTCTTC
. . TRBJ2-5 TRBV6-1 CASSEASGAPGTQYF TGTGCCAGCAGTGAAGCGAGCGGAGCCCCTGGGACCCAGTACTTC
. TRBD1 TRBJ2-3 TRBV2 CASSSGQVEVTDTQYF TGTGCCAGCAGTTCCGGACAGGTAGAAGTCACAGATACGCAGTATTTT
. . TRBJ2-2 TRBV18 CASSPRPALTNTGELFF TGTGCCAGCTCACCCAGGCCAGCCTTAACGAACACCGGGGAGCTGTTTTTT
. TRBD2 TRBJ2-1 TRBV6-4 CASRAELAGDYNEQFF TGTGCCAGCAGAGCGGAGCTAGCGGGGGACTACAATGAGCAGTTCTTC
few . TRBJ2-7 TRBV7-2 CASSLQGLEQYF TGTGCCAGCAGCTTACAGGGGCTCGAGCAGTACTTC
. . TRBJ1-2 TRBV6-5 CASRRTGTAYGYTF TGTGCCAGCAGGCGTACCGGGACTGCCTATGGCTACACCTTC
. TRBD1 TRBJ2-5 TRBV25-1 CASSGQDRGWEETQYF TGTGCCAGCAGTGGGCAAGACAGGGGCTGGGAAGAGACCCAGTACTTC
. TRBD1 TRBJ1-4 TRBV3-1/TRBV3-2 CASTITTGGGEKLFF TGTGCCAGCACCATAACGACAGGGGGCGGTGAAAAACTGTTTTTT
once . TRBJ2-3 TRBV24-1 CATSDFPAPSGGTDTQYF TGTGCCACCAGTGATTTTCCCGCCCCCTCGGGAGGCACAGATACGCAGTATTTT
. TRBD2 TRBJ2-7 TRBV11-3 CASSFLAAAAYEQYF TGTGCCAGCAGTTTCCTAGCGGCTGCCGCCTACGAGCAGTACTTC
once TRBD1 TRBJ2-5 TRBV11-3 CASSLGPGGIETQYF TGTGCCAGCAGCTTAGGCCCAGGGGGTATAGAGACCCAGTACTTC